The present entry profiles one TCR beta chain with its context. Its cognate antigen has yet to be identified. The sample holds no much larger clone one base away, and base qualities are not on file. The CDR3, cysteine through phenylalanine, is 15 amino acids long. Kept here is only the CDR3 DNA, which spans 45 bases and is read in frame from base 1. Based on the germline V gene, the CDR1 and CDR2 sequences are SGHTA and FQGNSA. From V the trimming removes 5 bases and from J it removes 9 bases, while the gene matches leave 5 bases of the junction unaccounted for. The sample comes from a study of cytomegalovirus exposure and HLA in healthy donors (dated by TCRdb to 2016 to 2017). With respect to the entire study: An earlier analysis of about 560 of the donors reported about 280 Gb of sequence data and around 120 million unique TCR beta sequences obtained from about 200 million T cells. A handful of DR-DQ haplotypes were handled as single units for association and clustering because linkage in the cohort was strong. Donor age, sex, ethnicity and CMV serostatus were compiled together with the repertoire data. Along with the approximately 700-subject first cohort, a separate validation cohort of approximately 110 different subjects was used. The study used immunosequencing to profile the T cell repertoires of several hundred subjects and linked those repertoires to cytomegalovirus serostatus. High-throughput TCR immunosequencing, statistical association of individual TCRs with disease status, and machine learning were combined to predict cytomegalovirus infection status. An earlier analysis of some 500 of the donors applied high-throughput TCR beta sequencing to assess whether each TCR beta V gene segment acted as functional or pseudogenic. Of the 300 to 500 genotyped donors, over 80% were placed in the genetic ancestry cluster associated with self-reported Caucasian donors. Class I and class II HLA loci were covered by the typing at four-digit resolution. In the later analysis, no new phenotypic data were used to find candidate immune exposures; instead, reliance was placed on TCR beta sequences and their occurrence across donors. Typing coverage differed by locus: A, B, C, DRB1 and DQB1 were typed in roughly 620-630 donors, DQA1 in 500 to 550, DPA1 in 600 to 610, and DPB1 in 400 to 480. All discovery cohort repertoires had been generated on a single sequencing platform. The study aimed to test whether signatures of past pathogen exposure could be identified by cataloging public T cell receptors. Genome-wide SNP genotypes for about 65% of the 666 donors were used in a later genetic analysis, which treated that subset as a discovery cohort. A later analysis re-analyzed previously published TCR beta repertoires from 500 to 700 donors and added high-resolution HLA genotyping to study TCR occurrence patterns. Among roughly 400 genotyped donors of the cohort, an average of approximately 230,000 unique TCR beta nucleotide sequences were sequenced per donor, around a sixth of them non-productive. An early release that covered several hundred HLA-typed donors contained around 330 gigabases of sequencing data and 65 million to 100 million unique TCR sequences. Points the paper makes about the study in general: In both the original and validation cohorts, the classifier was reported to diagnose cytomegalovirus status with high specificity and sensitivity. In vitro tests confirmed that a few of the cytomegalovirus-associated TCR beta chains recognize cytomegalovirus antigens. In an earlier analysis of under 600 of the donors, most TCR beta V segments were observed in productive rearrangements about 90% or about 30% of the time, broadly matching IMGT annotations. Only TCR beta chains were sequenced in this cohort, and the absence of alpha or paired-chain data limited detectable features. Because HLA typing was missing for some donors at each locus, association tests included only the typed subset. When HLA alleles, especially DR and DQ, strongly co-occurred, TCR associations were difficult to assign to individual alleles. V-gene and J-gene trimming of TCR beta chains was associated with a missense DCLRE1C variant in a later genetic analysis, and the association was replicated in an independent cohort. A total of about 150 TCR beta chains were listed by the study as associated with cytomegalovirus. While some public TCRs were present in many individuals, most TCR sequences turned up only very rarely across donors. A further reported finding was that TCR beta sequences accurately predicted the HLA-A and HLA-B alleles for most subjects in the first cohort. Correlated functional status among segregating V segments might be attributable to linkage disequilibrium, but an unknown experimental factor could not be ruled out. Compared with the roughly 720-donor mean, donors in an Asian-associated ancestry cluster had fewer N-insertions in productive TCRs, according to a later genetic analysis. Because the 87-base-pair reads could not distinguish some IMGT-functional V segments, including TRBV6-2 and TRBV6-3, those segments were excluded. At a false discovery rate of 0.05, a later analysis linked 16,951 TCR beta sequences to specific HLA alleles. According to a later analysis, most CMV-associated TCR beta chains appeared to be HLA-restricted, and the HLA associations seemed to be driven largely by CMV exposure. In a later analysis, HLA-associated TCR beta chains showed more clonal expansion and lower generation probabilities than non-associated chains that were equally common. The sequencing pipeline was judged likely to have produced a cluster of highly shared sequence variants as a technical artifact. Several of the top co-occurrence clusters appeared to be linked to parvovirus B19, influenza, CMV and Epstein-Barr virus, according to a later analysis. Sequencing depth was assumed to be roughly uniform across donors in the presence/absence analyses, though that assumption may not hold. In a later analysis, TCR association rates were found to vary across HLA loci, with the most associated TCRs seen for DRB1 alleles and the fewest for HLA-C alleles. Because counts were too low, roughly 16 rarely observed V segments, including chromosome 9 orphons, were left out of the earlier analysis of some 600 of the donors. CMV serostatus was the only immune exposure information available for the cohort. According to the authors, the approach could potentially be generalized to other disease states and immunological phenotypes.

The library was made by the immunoSEQ multiplex PCR assay. A mixture of 60 forward primers for TCR Vbeta segments and 13 reverse primers for TCR Jbeta segments was used in the multiplex PCR. The CDR3 region of rearranged TCR beta genes was amplified from genomic DNA by a multiplex PCR assay. The amplified TCR beta libraries were sequenced on the Illumina HiSeq System as 87-base-pair reads. The paper's processing steps were these. A later analysis counted about 80 million unique TCR beta chains across the 640 or so repertoires, and about 10 million of these chains were shared by at least two donors. To remove PCR and sequencing errors, raw reads were error-corrected and collapsed into unique sequences using a nearest-neighbor algorithm that merged closely related sequences. V, D and J gene segments were assigned by aligning CDR3 sequences to IMGT reference sequences. For a sequence to be retained, a match of at least six nucleotides was required to both a V gene segment and a J gene segment. A rearrangement counted as productive if the CDR3 had no stop codons and remained in frame with V and J, and every other rearrangement counted as non-productive. Following IMGT convention, CDR3 was defined as the stretch from the second conserved V-encoded cysteine to the conserved J-encoded phenylalanine. The earlier analysis of fewer than 750 of the donors excluded sequences that lacked an unambiguous match to a single V gene segment. In an earlier analysis of some 590 of the donors, a V segment was called functional when productive rearrangements were above 56.7%, and segregating when the standard deviation between donors exceeded 5%. A statistical classification framework was developed to diagnose cytomegalovirus status using the catalog of TCR beta chain sequences. A later analysis assigned V and J genes by comparing TCR nucleotide sequences with IMGT/GENE-DB human TR gene sequences. Using the TCRdist pipeline, a later analysis assigned CDR3 sequences along with most-parsimonious VDJ recombination scenarios. In a later analysis, each TCR beta chain was defined by its CDR3 amino acid sequence together with its V-gene family, and reads lacking a unique V-gene family were excluded. To address suspected cross-contamination and a sequencing artifact, a later analysis removed some 620 highly shared, low-generation-probability nucleotide sequences. In a later analysis, a clonal expansion index was calculated for each public chain from normalized within-repertoire ranks of inferred template counts. A later analysis computed generation probabilities with a VDJ recombination model fitted to out-of-frame rearrangements, and checked the results against IGoR. A later analysis scored TCR-TCR, TCR-HLA and TCR-CMV co-occurrence with hypergeometric tests, applying a repertoire-size bias correction to TCR pairs. False discovery rates were estimated in a later analysis by permuting HLA or CMV assignments 20 times. In a later analysis, co-occurring TCRs were grouped using DBSCAN, with TCRdist sequence similarity added in when clustering inside HLA-allele-positive subsets. Repertoires with fewer than 30,000 or more than 120,000 public chains were left out of co-occurrence clustering, as were about five repertoires with anomalous nucleotide sharing. The immuneACCESS repertoire file appears here via TCRdb, limited to in-frame rearrangements. These files lack a portion of the clones; in checked studies, under half of the deficit traces to unresolved V genes, and the cause of the others is not known. D and trimming were read from the DNA, whereas the V and J calls and clone size are those reported in that table. This sample holds roughly 120,000 clones; around 80% were observed only once. The ten largest make up under 15% of the sample.

In total, roughly 670 healthy bone marrow donors made up the cohort. At the time of sampling, all cohort members were nominally healthy, though unrecorded immune exposures were likely present. The donor was CMV seropositive and belonged to the group of 250 to 300 seropositive cohort members. Each donor provided a peripheral blood sample, and peripheral blood mononuclear cells were used for TCR beta sequencing. The Qiagen DNeasy Blood Extraction Kit was used to extract genomic DNA from the blood cell samples. This TCR came from a woman aged 60-70 years in good health and CMV-seropositive. The sample comprised PBMCs. The chain was built from TRBV7-2 and TRBJ2-1, with 15 bases matching TRBD2. The DNA sequence is as follows: TGTGCCAGCAGCACCGGACTAGCGGGGGGGATTGAGCAGTTCTTC. It codes for CASSTGLAGGIEQFF.